This TCR beta chain was captured by sequencing in a study of cytomegalovirus exposure and HLA in healthy donors. Background on the study: An earlier analysis found fewer than 120 million unique TCR beta sequences from approximately 190 million T cells.

Researchers ran the PCR with 60 Vbeta and 13 Jbeta primers. In the original workflow: Counted up in a later analysis, unique TCR beta chains came to approximately 77 million, with some 9.9 million shared. The assay was immunoSEQ multiplex PCR, and TCRdb's table has in-frame clones only and misses some. V and J calls and clone size are as listed in that table; D and trimming were resolved from the DNA. In total, the table holds tens of thousands of clones. Broader study findings: In a later analysis, most CMV-associated TCR beta chains appeared HLA-restricted. DRB1 showed the most TCR associations and HLA-C the fewest in a later analysis, as rates varied by HLA locus.

CDR1 and CDR2 from the germline V gene are DFQATT and SNEGSKA (reference sequence). This CDR3 has 10 residues. The V and J ends lost 3 bases and 13 bases respectively, with 10 bases between them. In regard to this clone: Its antigen is as yet unknown.

This chain connects TRBV20-1 to TRBJ2-1, with a tentative D call TRBD2 (6 bases). Sequencing was done on a sample of PBMCs. The TCR originated in a male donor in good health and CMV-seronegative. The CDR3 nucleotides read TGCAGTGCTAGCAGCGGGCCCCAGTTCTTC. It specifies CSASSGPQFF.